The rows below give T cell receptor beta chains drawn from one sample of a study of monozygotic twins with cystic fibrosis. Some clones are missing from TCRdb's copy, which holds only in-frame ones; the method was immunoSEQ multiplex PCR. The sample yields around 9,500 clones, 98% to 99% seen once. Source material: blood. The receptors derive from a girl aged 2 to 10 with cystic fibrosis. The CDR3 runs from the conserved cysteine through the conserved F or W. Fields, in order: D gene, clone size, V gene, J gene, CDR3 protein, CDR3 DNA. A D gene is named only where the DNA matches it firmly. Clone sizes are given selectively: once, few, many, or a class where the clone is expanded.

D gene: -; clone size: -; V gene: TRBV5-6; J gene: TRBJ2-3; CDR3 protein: CASSSPTGNGADTQYF; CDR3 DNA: TGTGCCAGCAGTTCGCCTACAGGGAATGGTGCAGATACGCAGTATTTT
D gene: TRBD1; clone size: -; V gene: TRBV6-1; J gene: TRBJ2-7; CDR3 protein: CASTRQGLGYEQYF; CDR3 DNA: TGTGCCAGCACCCGACAGGGGCTGGGCTACGAGCAGTACTTC
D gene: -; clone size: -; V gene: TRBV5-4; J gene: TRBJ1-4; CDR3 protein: CASSSRQEINEKLFF; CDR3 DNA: TGTGCCAGCAGCTCCCGACAGGAGATTAATGAAAAACTGTTTTTT
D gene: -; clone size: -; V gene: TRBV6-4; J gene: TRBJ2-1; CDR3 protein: CASSETGRNEQFF; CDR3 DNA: TGTGCCAGCAGTGAAACAGGGAGGAATGAGCAGTTCTTC
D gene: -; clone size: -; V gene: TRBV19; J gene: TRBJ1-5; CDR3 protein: CASSIGGSDGQPQHF; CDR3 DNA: TGTGCCAGTAGTATCGGAGGGTCAGACGGGCAGCCCCAGCATTTT
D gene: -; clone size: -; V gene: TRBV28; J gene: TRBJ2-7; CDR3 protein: CASSLPDFNYEQYF; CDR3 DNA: TGTGCCAGCAGTTTACCCGACTTCAACTACGAGCAGTACTTC
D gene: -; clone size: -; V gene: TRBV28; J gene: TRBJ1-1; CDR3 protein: CASSWARYTEAFF; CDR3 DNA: TGTGCCAGCAGTTGGGCAAGGTACACTGAAGCTTTCTTT
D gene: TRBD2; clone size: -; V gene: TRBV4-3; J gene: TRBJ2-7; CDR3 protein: CASSQDSRLAGVVDEQYF; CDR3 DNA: TGCGCCAGCAGCCAAGATTCTCGTTTAGCGGGAGTAGTCGACGAGCAGTACTTC
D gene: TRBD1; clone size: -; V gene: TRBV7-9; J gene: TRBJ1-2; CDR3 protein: CASSLARTGGIYGYTF; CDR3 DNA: TGTGCCAGCAGCTTAGCTCGGACAGGGGGGATTTATGGCTACACCTTC
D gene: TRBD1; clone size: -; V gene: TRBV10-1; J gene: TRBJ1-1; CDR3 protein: CASSESFPGTGGTEAFF; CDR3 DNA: TGCGCCAGCAGTGAGTCCTTCCCCGGGACAGGGGGCACTGAAGCTTTCTTT
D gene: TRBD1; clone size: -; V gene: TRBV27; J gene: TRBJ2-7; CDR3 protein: CASSLFRTGREQYF; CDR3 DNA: TGTGCCAGCAGTTTATTTAGGACAGGGCGGGAGCAGTACTTC
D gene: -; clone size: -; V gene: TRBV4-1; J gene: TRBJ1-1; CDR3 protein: CASSQGGDEAFF; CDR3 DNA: TGCGCCAGCAGCCAAGGCGGGGACGAAGCTTTCTTT
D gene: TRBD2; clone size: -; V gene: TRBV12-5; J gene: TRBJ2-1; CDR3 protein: CASGLGVPGLAEQFF; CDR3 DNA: TGTGCTAGTGGTTTGGGGGTACCGGGACTAGCGGAGCAGTTCTTC
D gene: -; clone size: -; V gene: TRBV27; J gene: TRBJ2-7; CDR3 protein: CASSPGTRPYYEQYF; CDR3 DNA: TGTGCCAGCAGCCCGGGGACAAGACCATACTACGAGCAGTACTTC
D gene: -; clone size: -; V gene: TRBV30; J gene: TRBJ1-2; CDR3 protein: CAWSQETHYGYTF; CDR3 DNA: TGTGCCTGGAGTCAGGAAACCCACTATGGCTACACCTTC
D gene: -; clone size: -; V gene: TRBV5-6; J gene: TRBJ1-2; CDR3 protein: CASSRSRDGAFLLGGYTF; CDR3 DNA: TGTGCCAGCAGCCGATCCCGGGACGGAGCCTTCCTGTTAGGGGGCTACACCTTC
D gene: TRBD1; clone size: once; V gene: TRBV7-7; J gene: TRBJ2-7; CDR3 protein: CASSLGTGEGYEQYF; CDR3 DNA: TGTGCTAGCAGCTTGGGGACAGGGGAGGGCTACGAGCAGTACTTC
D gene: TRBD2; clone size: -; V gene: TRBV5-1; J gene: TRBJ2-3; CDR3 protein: CASKFYSGRTTDTQYF; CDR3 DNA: TGCGCCAGCAAATTTTATAGCGGGAGAACCACAGATACGCAGTATTTT
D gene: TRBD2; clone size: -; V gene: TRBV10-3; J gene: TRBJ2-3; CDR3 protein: CATDPDGGSGDTQYF; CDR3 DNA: TGTGCCACCGACCCCGACGGCGGGAGCGGAGATACGCAGTATTTT
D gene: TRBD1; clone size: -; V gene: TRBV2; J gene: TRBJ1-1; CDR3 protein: CASSTAGTGEAFF; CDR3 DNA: TGTGCCAGCAGTACTGCCGGGACAGGGGAAGCTTTCTTT
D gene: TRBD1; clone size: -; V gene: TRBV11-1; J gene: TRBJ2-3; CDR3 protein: CASSLYTGQGARLSDTQYF; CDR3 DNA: TGTGCCAGCAGCCTTTATACGGGACAGGGGGCGCGATTGTCAGATACGCAGTATTTT
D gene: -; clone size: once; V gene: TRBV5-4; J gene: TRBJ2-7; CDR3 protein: CASSLGLGSSYEQYF; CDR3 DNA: TGTGCCAGCAGCTTGGGTCTAGGCAGCTCCTACGAGCAGTACTTC
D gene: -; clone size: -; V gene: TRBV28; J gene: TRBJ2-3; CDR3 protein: CASSPLQTDTQYF; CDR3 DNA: TGTGCCAGCAGCCCTTTACAGACAGATACGCAGTATTTT
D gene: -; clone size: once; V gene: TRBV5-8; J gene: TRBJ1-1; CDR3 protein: CASSLGGSGAEAFF; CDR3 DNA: TGTGCCAGCAGCTTGGGGGGCAGTGGGGCTGAAGCTTTCTTT
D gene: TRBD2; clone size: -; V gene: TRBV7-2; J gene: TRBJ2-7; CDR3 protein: CASSLRLGRATYEQYF; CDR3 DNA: TGTGCCAGCAGCTTAAGGTTAGGGAGGGCCACCTACGAGCAGTACTTC
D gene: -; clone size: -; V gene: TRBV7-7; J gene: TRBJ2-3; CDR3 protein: CASSLAASGTQAGTDTQYF; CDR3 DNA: TGTGCCAGCAGCTTAGCGGCCTCGGGAACCCAAGCCGGCACAGATACGCAGTATTTT
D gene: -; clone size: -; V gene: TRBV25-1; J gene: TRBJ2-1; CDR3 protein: CASSSANEQFF; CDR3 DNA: TGTGCCAGCAGTAGCGCGAATGAGCAGTTCTTC
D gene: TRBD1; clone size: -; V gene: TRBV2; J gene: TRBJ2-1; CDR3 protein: CASSAFQGAYNEQFF; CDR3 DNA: TGTGCCAGCAGTGCGTTTCAGGGGGCTTACAATGAGCAGTTCTTC
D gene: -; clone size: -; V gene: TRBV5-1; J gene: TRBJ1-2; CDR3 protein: CASSLDPTAGYTF; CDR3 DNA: TGCGCCAGCAGCTTGGACCCTACGGCGGGCTACACCTTC
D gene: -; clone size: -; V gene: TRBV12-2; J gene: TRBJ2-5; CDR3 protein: CASRSTLRLAGPQETQYF; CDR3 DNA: TGTGCAAGTCGGTCCACCCTGAGACTAGCGGGGCCCCAAGAGACCCAGTACTTC
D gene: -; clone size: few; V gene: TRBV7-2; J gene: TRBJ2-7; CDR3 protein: CASSPVRRKAYF; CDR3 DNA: TGTGCCAGCAGCCCAGTTCGACGAAAGGCGTACTTC
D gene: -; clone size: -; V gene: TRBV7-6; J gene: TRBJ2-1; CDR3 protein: CASSNPSYNEQFF; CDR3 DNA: TGTGCCAGCTCAAACCCTTCCTACAATGAGCAGTTCTTC
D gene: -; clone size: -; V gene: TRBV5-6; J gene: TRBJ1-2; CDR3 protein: CASSVPQGRRVSGYTF; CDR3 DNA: TGTGCCAGCAGCGTACCCCAGGGTCGGCGGGTGAGCGGCTACACCTTC
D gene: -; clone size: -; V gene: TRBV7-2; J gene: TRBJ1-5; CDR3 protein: CASSSPGDQPQHF; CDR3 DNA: TGTGCCAGCAGCTCCCCAGGGGACCAGCCCCAGCATTTT